This T cell receptor beta chain stems from a study of shared clonotypes between healthy human individuals. Across the study: CD4 naive and memory got three plates each, CD8 naive two, CD8 memory one.

Replicate sorted-subset PCRs were loaded with about 0.2 ug DNA, about 28,000 T cell genomes. Method: immunoSEQ multiplex PCR; TCRdb's copy keeps in-frame clones and lacks some. The sample lists some 650,000 clones; roughly 97% were seen once. Researchers partitioned CD4+ cells into CD45RA+ naive and CD45RA-negative memory subsets. Germline CDR1 and CDR2: MRHNA and SNTAGT. V lost 6 bases to trimming and J lost 6 bases; unmatched junction nucleotides: 5. The CDR3 length is 13 residues. This chain links TRBV6-4 with TRBJ1-1; TRBD1 matches 9 bases. Sequencing was carried out using naive CD4+ T cells sorted from blood. The subset is: CD45RA+ positively selected. This TCR was recovered from a woman in her twenties or thirties in good health. CDR3 sequence: CASSRGQGSEAFF. As DNA, the CDR3 is TGTGCCAGCAGCCGGGGACAGGGCTCTGAAGCTTTCTTT.